What follows are 32 T cell receptor beta chains derived from one specimen sequenced in a study of cytomegalovirus exposure and HLA in healthy donors. It was with 60 Vbeta and 13 Jbeta primers that the PCR ran. Libraries were prepared by immunoSEQ multiplex PCR; TCRdb keeps only in-frame clonotypes and omits some of them. The sample lists about 140,000 clones, nearly 80% occurring once. Input material: PBMCs. Every receptor here comes from a male donor in good health and CMV-seronegative.

The chain recombines TRBV19 with TRBJ1-5, with D maybe TRBD1 (5 bases). CDR1 LNHDA and CDR2 SQIVND come from the germline V gene (reference sequence). V shed 6 bases and J shed 7 bases, with 16 bases lying between them. This CDR3 has 14 residues. The CDR3 nucleotides read TGTGCCAGTAGGGCAGGGACTGTTGGGCAGCCCCAGCATTTT. Its translation is CASRAGTVGQPQHF. Full variable domain (remainder filled in from reference TRBV19 and TRBJ1-5): DGGITQSPKYLFRKEGQNVTLSCEQNLNHDAMYWYRQDPGQGLRLIYYSQIVNDFQKGDIAEGYSVSREKKESFPLTVTSAQKNPTAFYLCASRAGTVGQPQHFGDGTRLSIL.

The chain carries TRBV9 and TRBJ1-2; D not resolved. CDR3 size: 16 residues. V lost 2 bases, J lost 1 base, and 15 bases lay in between. Germline CDR1 is SGDLS and CDR2 is YYNGEE. CDR3 DNA sequence: TGTGCCAGCAGCGTTCAGTCGCTCCCATTTAACTATGGCTACACCTTC. Protein: CASSVQSLPFNYGYTF.

The rearrangement uses TRBV5-1 and TRBJ2-1, with D hard to call. Germline CDR1 and CDR2: SGHRS and YFSETQ. This CDR3 contains 15 residues. V lost 0 bases to trimming and J lost 8 bases, with 15 bases between them. DNA for the CDR3: TGCGCCAGCAGCTTGGATGCAGAAGTCACAGATGAGCAGTTCTTC. Translated, it gives CASSLDAEVTDEQFF.

The CDR3 sequence is CASSLRGTGTYEQYF. CDR3 nucleotides: TGTGCCAGCAGCTTGAGGGGGACAGGTACCTACGAGCAGTACTTC. The rearrangement joins TRBV5-5 to TRBJ2-7; 8 nucleotides line up with TRBD1. The V gene end was trimmed by 1 base and the J gene end by 2 bases; junction bases not matched to a gene: 5. Germline values: CDR1 SGHKS, CDR2 YYEKEE (reference sequence). The CDR3 sequence is 15 residues long.

The chain uses TRBV7-2 and TRBJ1-6, with 7 bases identical to TRBD1. CDR1 SGHTA and CDR2 FQGNSA come from the germline V gene. The length of the CDR3 is 14 residues. After removal of 3 bases from V and 10 bases from J, the junction contained 6 bases not matched to a gene. The CDR3 DNA is TGTGCCAGCAGCTTTCCAGGGGGGCGGTCACCCCTCCACTTT. Amino acids: CASSFPGGRSPLHF.

This rearrangement joins TRBV5-4 to TRBJ2-1; D not resolved. Germline assignment: CDR1 SGHNT and CDR2 YYREEE (reference sequence). This CDR3 region has 16 residues. V was cut by 4 bases and J by 4 bases, with 18 bases left in between. CDR3 DNA sequence: TGTGCCAGCAGCCTCCCCCCGCGGTCTGAATACAATGAGCAGTTCTTC. Its translation: CASSLPPRSEYNEQFF.

The chain has TRBV27 and TRBJ1-5; no definite D call. Germline CDR1 is MNHEY and CDR2 is SMNVEV (reference sequence). The germline V and J ends were trimmed by 2 bases and 6 bases, with 11 bases remaining between them. This CDR3 contains 14 residues. CDR3 DNA sequence: TGTGCCAGCAGTTTACGGGAAGGAGGTCAGCCCCAGCATTTT. Protein product: CASSLREGGQPQHF.

This chain joins TRBV9 and TRBJ1-4; 7 bases are a match to TRBD1. This CDR3 has 15 amino acids. Germline V gives CDR1 SGDLS, CDR2 YYNGEE. Trimming took 3 bases from V and 7 from J; bases not matched to a gene: 9. Here the CDR3 reads CASSGGSGQAEKLFF. As DNA, the CDR3 is TGTGCCAGCAGCGGTGGGTCCGGACAGGCTGAAAAACTGTTTTTT.

This chain connects TRBV5-1 to TRBJ1-5; 7 nucleotides agree with TRBD1. CDR1 is SGHRS and CDR2 is YFSETQ in the germline V gene. The CDR3 contains 14 residues. V lost 0 bases to trimming and J lost 8 bases; unmatched junction nucleotides: 5. The CDR3 here is CASSLGGQGEPQHF. In DNA, the CDR3 is TGCGCCAGCAGCTTGGGAGGTCAGGGGGAGCCCCAGCATTTT.

J is TRBJ1-1 and V is TRBV6-1; 8 nucleotides agree with TRBD1. The V and J ends lost 0 bases and 4 bases, in that order; junction bases with no gene match: 7. The length of the CDR3 is 16 residues. CDR1 is MNHNS, CDR2 SASEGT, per germline. The CDR3 DNA is TGTGCCAGCAGTGAAGCTTACCAGGGGGCGTCCACTGAAGCTTTCTTT. It yields the protein CASSEAYQGASTEAFF.

This clone was observed a handful of times. The CDR3 loop is CASSPQTGTDTQYF. The CDR3 nucleotides are TGTGCCAGCAGCCCACAAACAGGGACAGATACGCAGTATTTT. V gene TRBV7-2 combines with J gene TRBJ2-3; D is possibly TRBD1 (6 bases). The CDR3 runs 14 residues. V gave up 5 bases and J gave up 3 bases, with 12 bases separating them. CDR1 is SGHTA, CDR2 FQGNSA, per germline.

J is TRBJ2-1 and V is TRBV19; the match to TRBD2 covers 11 bases. This CDR3 spans 16 amino acids. Germline CDR1 and CDR2: LNHDA and SQIVND (reference sequence). Trimming took 1 base from V and 7 from J; bases not matched to a gene: 6. The CDR3 coding sequence is TGTGCCAGTAGTATAGGGGTAGCGGGGGGGCAGAATGAGCAGTTCTTC. Translating gives CASSIGVAGGQNEQFF.

The chain carries TRBV4-3 and TRBJ2-7; TRBD1 matches at 10 bases. Germline V gives CDR1 LGHNA, CDR2 YSLEER. The CDR3 has 15 residues. V trimming: 0 bases; J trimming: 4 bases; junction bases outside the gene matches: 3. The CDR3 is CASSQETDRGYEQYF. The CDR3 DNA reads as TGCGCCAGCAGCCAAGAGACGGACAGGGGGTACGAGCAGTACTTC.

The chain couples TRBV5-4 to TRBJ2-3; perhaps TRBD2 as D (7 bases). The CDR3 loop spans 14 amino acids. Looked up from germline, CDR1 is SGHNT and CDR2 is YYREEE (reference sequence). V was trimmed by 2 bases and J by 8 bases, leaving 15 bases between them. The CDR3 bases are TGTGCCAGCAGCTTAAGGGGGGGGCTGAGTACGCAGTATTTT. Its protein product is CASSLRGGLSTQYF.

The chain employs TRBV4-2 and TRBJ1-1, with D tentatively TRBD1 (5 bases). Trimming left V 4 bases short and J 2 bases short, with 20 bases between. The length of the CDR3 is 17 residues. CDR1 is LGHNA, CDR2 YNFKEQ, per germline. CDR3 DNA sequence: TGTGCCAGCAGCCCTGTTTCCGGGGGAGACGGTAACACTGAAGCTTTCTTT. Translated: CASSPVSGGDGNTEAFF.

The rearrangement uses TRBV7-2 and TRBJ1-2; no firm D call. The ends were cut back, 4 bases at V and 8 bases at J, with 23 bases in the middle. Germline CDR1 is SGHTA and CDR2 is FQGNSA. The CDR3 runs to 16 residues. As DNA, the CDR3 is TGTGCCAGCAGCTCTCAATATGCGGAGACCCGGTACGGCTACACCTTC. This translates into CASSSQYAETRYGYTF. Full variable domain (rest looked up from reference TRBV7-2 and TRBJ1-2): GAGVSQSPSNKVTEKGKDVELRCDPISGHTALYWYRQSLGQGLEFLIYFQGNSAPDKSGLPSDRFSAERTGGSVSTLTIQRTQQEDSAVYLCASSSQYAETRYGYTFGSGTRLTVV.

The chain recombines TRBV28 with TRBJ1-1, with unresolved D. With 1 base removed from V and 2 bases from J, the gap between germline ends came to 11 bases. CDR3 length: 15 amino acids. The V gene's germline CDR1 is MDHEN and CDR2 SYDVKM. CDR3 sequence (DNA): TGTGCCAGCAGTTTATTCGAGTCAGGTAACACTGAAGCTTTCTTT. It translates to CASSLFESGNTEAFF. The full variable domain, rest sourced from reference TRBV28 and TRBJ1-1, is DVKVTQSSRYLVKRTGEKVFLECVQDMDHENMFWYRQDPGLGLRLIYFSYDVKMKEKGDIPEGYSVSREKKERFSLILESASTNQTSMYLCASSLFESGNTEAFFGQGTRLTVV.

The V gene is TRBV9, the J gene TRBJ1-5, with D unclear. Germline V gives CDR1 SGDLS, CDR2 YYNGEE. With 4 bases removed from V and 6 bases from J, the gap between germline ends came to 17 bases. CDR3 length: 15 residues. DNA of the CDR3: TGTGCCAGCAGCAAAGGATCCTCTGCGGGTCAGCCCCAGCATTTT. Translation gives CASSKGSSAGQPQHF.

The chain has TRBV11-2 and TRBJ2-6; no clear D gene. Germline assignment: CDR1 SGHAT and CDR2 FQNNGV. The CDR3 has 15 residues. V shed 4 bases and J shed 1 base, with 8 bases lying between them. The CDR3 bases are TGTGCCAGCAGCTCAATTAGATCTGGGGCCAACGTCCTGACTTTC. Protein product: CASSSIRSGANVLTF.

The V call is TRBV10-3, the J call TRBJ1-1; tentatively, D is TRBD1 (5 bases). Trimming cost V 5 bases and J 2 bases, with 12 bases left between them. There are 14 residues in the CDR3. The germline CDR1 and CDR2 sequences are ENHRY and SYGVKD. The CDR3 DNA follows: TGTGCCATCAGTAAGGGACTGACTAACACTGAAGCTTTCTTT. This translates into CAISKGLTNTEAFF.

V usage is TRBV10-3 and J usage is TRBJ2-1, with TRBD1 as a possible D gene (6 bases). Germline values: CDR1 ENHRY, CDR2 SYGVKD. With 7 bases removed from V and 1 base from J, the gap between germline ends came to 23 bases. The CDR3 spans 18 residues. CDR3 region: CAITERGWSLSSYNEQFF. The CDR3 bases are TGTGCCATCACCGAGAGGGGGTGGTCTCTCTCTTCCTACAATGAGCAGTTCTTC.

The chain uses TRBV7-6 and TRBJ2-7; D remains ambiguous. Germline loops: CDR1 SGHVS, CDR2 FNYEAQ. The CDR3 is made up of 12 amino acids. Trimming cost V 1 base and J 1 base, with 2 bases left between them. CDR3 region: CASSLVSYEQYF. The CDR3 DNA reads as TGTGCCAGCAGCTTAGTATCCTACGAGCAGTACTTC.

As regards this clone: The same CDR3 also results from other DNA sequences found in this sample. The rearrangement joins TRBV7-2 to TRBJ1-1; tentatively, D is TRBD1 (6 bases). There are 14 residues in the CDR3. Per the germline V gene, CDR1 is SGHTA and CDR2 is FQGNSA. Trimming cost V 1 base and J 1 base, with 7 bases left between them. This CDR3 is CASSLGGQNTEAFF. CDR3 DNA sequence: TGTGCCAGCAGCTTAGGGGGACAGAACACTGAAGCTTTCTTT.

V and J are TRBV7-2 and TRBJ1-1; the D is unclear. This CDR3 spans 15 amino acids. The germline CDR1 and CDR2 sequences are SGHTA and FQGNSA. Trimming pared 7 bases from V and 1 base from J, leaving 16 bases between. The CDR3 here is CASTLLRLSNTEAFF. Here the CDR3 DNA reads TGTGCCAGCACCCTCTTGAGGCTTTCGAACACTGAAGCTTTCTTT.

This chain joins TRBV10-1 and TRBJ2-7; D might be TRBD2 (6 bases). Germline lookup yields CDR1 WNHNN and CDR2 SYGVQD (reference sequence). V lost 5 bases and J 6 bases, leaving 14 bases between the germline ends. The CDR3 is made up of 13 amino acids. CDR3 loop: CASSLGPGVEQYF. CDR3 coding DNA: TGCGCCAGCAGTCTGGGCCCGGGGGTCGAGCAGTACTTC.

This clone was seen a single time. The chain links TRBV28 to TRBJ2-6; D gene uncertain. CDR3 length equals 15 residues. CDR1 MDHEN and CDR2 SYDVKM come from the germline V gene. Trimming removed 2 bases from V and 1 base from J, with 6 bases in between. For the CDR3, the DNA is TGTGCCAGCAGTTTAGTCGGGTCTGGGGCCAACGTCCTGACTTTC. Its translation: CASSLVGSGANVLTF.

The chain is built from TRBV28 and TRBJ2-7; D not certain. The CDR3 length is 12 residues. Germline lookup yields CDR1 MDHEN and CDR2 SYDVKM. Trimming took off 5 bases at V and 5 bases at J, with 10 bases between the two ends. The CDR3: CASSRRVDEQYF. The CDR3 nucleotides read TGTGCCAGCAGTAGACGGGTTGACGAGCAGTACTTC. Complete variable domain (other parts from reference TRBV28 and TRBJ2-7): DVKVTQSSRYLVKRTGEKVFLECVQDMDHENMFWYRQDPGLGLRLIYFSYDVKMKEKGDIPEGYSVSREKKERFSLILESASTNQTSMYLCASSRRVDEQYFGPGTRLTVT.

V gene TRBV27 combines with J gene TRBJ2-7; 7 bases match TRBD1. With 6 bases clipped from V and 5 bases from J, the junction kept 19 bases outside the gene matches. The CDR3 contains 17 residues. Germline loops: CDR1 MNHEY, CDR2 SMNVEV (reference sequence). The CDR3 reads CASRPPPHLGQRNEQYF. In DNA, the CDR3 is TGTGCCAGCAGGCCTCCCCCCCACCTGGGACAGCGAAACGAGCAGTACTTC.

This sequence joins TRBV5-4 and TRBJ1-5; D is uncertain. CDR1 and CDR2 (germline): SGHNT, YYREEE (reference sequence). This CDR3 contains 15 residues. Trimming took off 6 bases at V and 6 bases at J, with 19 bases between the two ends. CDR3 protein: CASTPGGITPQPQHF. The CDR3 region has the DNA TGTGCCAGCACCCCAGGAGGAATTACACCTCAGCCCCAGCATTTT.

V usage is TRBV6-1 and J usage is TRBJ1-6; 7 positions agree with TRBD1. The CDR3 runs to 14 residues. Germline CDR1 reads MNHNS; CDR2 reads SASEGT. The V and J ends lost 3 bases and 7 bases, in that order; junction bases with no gene match: 3. The CDR3: CASSDYRGNSPLHF. In DNA form, the CDR3 reads TGTGCCAGCAGTGATTACAGGGGAAATTCACCCCTCCACTTT.

The CDR3 here is CASTTLGGPYTF. Here the CDR3 DNA reads TGTGCCAGCACCACCCTCGGGGGGCCCTACACCTTC. The V and J genes are TRBV6-5 and TRBJ1-2, with a tentative D call TRBD1 (6 bases). The CDR3 length is 12 residues. CDR1 MNHEY and CDR2 SVGAGI come from the germline V gene. The V gene lost 7 bases and the J gene lost 10 bases, with 16 bases spanning the gap.

The V gene is TRBV29-1, the J gene TRBJ2-6, with D uncertain. V lost 6 bases to trimming and J lost 0 bases, with 3 bases between them. The CDR3 totals 12 residues. CDR1 and CDR2 from the germline V gene are SQVTM and ANQGSEA. Here the CDR3 DNA reads TGCAGCGTACTCTCTGGGGCCAACGTCCTGACTTTC. Protein sequence: CSVLSGANVLTF.